This T cell receptor beta chain was captured in a study of tumor and adjacent non-tumor tissue in lung cancer. About the research overall: The cohort had 12 adenocarcinoma, a couple of squamous cell and 1 small cell patients. Points from the study as a whole: Compared with tumor, normal lung showed significantly lower TCR diversity. Normal lung showed higher cumulative top 100 clone frequency than tumor.

The library came from three nested PCR rounds adapted from ARM-PCR protocols. MiXCR, applied by TCRdb to the multiplex PCR reads, yields one record per CDR3 protein. This sample yields some 97,000 distinct CDR3 sequences, of which 55% to 65% are seen a single time; about 19% belongs to the top ten. This clonotype has a handful of counts. No antigen is known for it. Germline values: CDR1 DFQATT, CDR2 SNEGSKA (reference sequence). V shed 4 bases and J shed 1 base, with 13 bases lying between them. This CDR3 contains 14 residues. The template was RNA from unsorted bulk tissue. More than 3 cm separated this lung sample from the edge of the tumor.

V usage is TRBV20-1 and J usage is TRBJ1-1; D is undetermined. Sequenced sample: distant non-tumor lung tissue. The sequence was obtained from a man aged 25 to 40 with non-small cell lung cancer. The CDR3 coding sequence is TGCAGTGCTAACGGGCGCGGGGAGAACACTGAAGCTTTCTTT. It codes for CSANGRGENTEAFF.